This T cell receptor beta chain was sequenced during a study of blood T cell repertoires in COVID-19. Trimming took 5 bases from V and 7 from J; bases not matched to a gene: 11. The CDR3 contains 16 residues. From germline, CDR1 is LGHDT and CDR2 YNNKEL (reference sequence). Sequencing was performed with immunoSEQ multiplex PCR; in TCRdb, only in-frame clones are kept and a portion is missing. The sample has 210,000 or so clones; 65% to 85% are singletons. This TCR was sampled from a middle-aged man with active or convalescent COVID-19. Sequenced material: peripheral blood. J is TRBJ2-1 and V is TRBV3-1 (or the pseudogene TRBV3-2), with 10 bases aligning to TRBD2. In DNA, the CDR3 is TGTGCCAGCAGCAGCCATAGCGGGGGGCGAGTGAATGAGCAGTTCTTC. It translates to CASSSHSGGRVNEQFF.